This T cell receptor (beta chain) came from a study of vaccination and CD4 T cells after COVID-19. Study context: Convalescent cases consisted of six males and four females, of whom two were Hispanic. Ranging from 14 to 241, the interval between dose two and post-vaccine sampling had a median of 72 days. It was a median around 100 days after diagnosis, with a range of 35 to 161, that post-COVID samples were drawn.

An Oncomine TCR Beta short-read assay was used to sequence the DNA from cultured CD4+ T cells. The authors extracted genomic DNA from cultured CD4+ T cells. TCRdb recomputed calls from the PCR reads with MiXCR, one row per CDR3 protein. There are several thousand distinct CDR3 sequences in the sample; 65% to 80% occur only once, and less than 40% lies in the top ten. Treatment reported: approximately 9-day PBMC culture with coronavirus spike peptide pools or control peptides (ViraFEST assay). The V and J ends lost 7 bases and 5 bases respectively, with 23 bases between them. Germline V CDR1 and CDR2: SNHLY, FYNNEI. The CDR3 loop spans 16 amino acids. This clonotype was observed a handful of times. What it binds is not known.

This sequence was found in a human donor who had recovered from COVID-19. The chain employs TRBV2 and TRBJ1-2; D gene ambiguous. Sequencing used CD4+ T cells from blood, cultured in vitro. Written as DNA, the CDR3 is TGTGCCAGCAACGAAGACGGGGAGGGTATACTATATGGCTACACCTTC. Translation: CASNEDGEGILYGYTF. Full variable domain (outside the CDR3, taken from reference TRBV2 and TRBJ1-2): EPEVTQTPSHQVTQMGQEVILRCVPISNHLYFYWYRQILGQKVEFLVSFYNNEISEKSEIFDDQFSVERPDGSNFTLKIRSTKLEDSAMYFCASNEDGEGILYGYTFGSGTRLTVV.